The 5 T cell receptor beta chains given below trace back to one sample, sequenced in a study of cytomegalovirus exposure and HLA in healthy donors. Using immunoSEQ multiplex PCR, the repertoire was profiled, and TCRdb retains in-frame clones only, with some absent. This table has roughly 180,000 clones, approximately 80% appearing once. Material for sequencing was PBMCs. These receptor sequences come from a young man in good health and CMV-seropositive.

V is TRBV28 and J is TRBJ1-4; 8 bases fit TRBD1. Trimming took 2 bases from V and 8 from J; bases not matched to a gene: 10. Germline V CDR1 and CDR2: MDHEN, SYDVKM. This CDR3 contains 16 residues. The CDR3 DNA reads as TGTGCCAGCAGTTTAACCGGGACAGGTTATTCCGAAAAACTGTTTTTT. As protein: CASSLTGTGYSEKLFF.

This clone was recorded only once. The chain recombines TRBV30 with TRBJ2-7, with 11 bases aligning to TRBD2. The junction had 21 bases not matched to a gene; V was cut back by 4 bases and J by 7 bases. The CDR3 is 18 residues long. Looked up from germline, CDR1 is GTSNPN and CDR2 is SVGIG (reference sequence). The CDR3 sequence is CAWTPPILAGGRAREQYF. CDR3 nucleotide sequence: TGTGCCTGGACCCCACCGATTCTAGCGGGAGGCCGGGCGAGGGAGCAGTACTTC. Drawing the rest from reference TRBV30 and TRBJ2-7, the complete variable domain is SQTIHQWPATLVQPVGSPLSLECTVEGTSNPNLYWYRQAAGRGLQLLFYSVGIGQISSEVPQNLSASRPQDRQFILSSKKLLLSDSGFYLCAWTPPILAGGRAREQYFGPGTRLTVT.

The chain joins TRBV5-6 to TRBJ2-1; D is perhaps TRBD2 (6 bases). The V and J ends lost 0 bases and 15 bases respectively, with 10 bases between them. The CDR3 consists of 11 residues. Germline V gene lookup returns CDR1 SGHDT and CDR2 YYEEEE. DNA of the CDR3: TGTGCCAGCAGCTTGGGCGGGAAAACGTTCTTC. It translates to CASSLGGKTFF.

The chain links TRBV28 to TRBJ2-7; D perhaps matches TRBD2 (6 bases). The germline V gene has CDR1 MDHEN and CDR2 SYDVKM. Trimming stripped 7 bases from V and 5 bases from J, with 18 bases between. This CDR3 comprises 14 residues. CDR3 in amino acids: CASMEGGIGDEQYF. The CDR3 DNA is TGTGCCAGCATGGAGGGCGGGATAGGGGACGAGCAGTACTTC.

The V and J genes are TRBV7-2 and TRBJ2-6, with 12 bases that match TRBD1. V shed 5 bases and J 4 bases; nucleotides not matched to a gene: 12. The CDR3 is 19 residues long. CDR1 and CDR2 from the germline V gene are SGHTA and FQGNSA. In nucleotides, the CDR3 is TGTGCCAGCAGCCCTGGGACAGGGGGCCCCTGGAGAGGGGCCAACGTCCTGACTTTC. Its protein product is CASSPGTGGPWRGANVLTF.